Listed below are T cell receptor beta chains from one sample, sequenced in a study of T cells expressing NK-cell markers. TCRdb re-called the 5' RACE reads; one entry per CDR3 protein, DNA not given. The sample has around 280,000 distinct CDR3 sequences; the top ten hold about 0.39%. Sample: blood T cells: a sorted CD56 or NKG2C T cell subset, CD4+ or CD8+ T cells, or bulk PBMC T cells (not recorded which). These TCRs come from a young man in good health. The CDR3 runs from the conserved cysteine through the conserved F or W.

V gene	J gene	CDR3 protein
TRBV4-1	TRBJ1-2	CASSQGSSRRDGYTF
TRBV20-1	TRBJ1-2	CSASNRASNYGYTF
TRBV29-1	TRBJ2-2	CSVETPGRPSTGELFF
TRBV7-2	TRBJ2-7	CASSLAASGQYF
TRBV10-3	TRBJ2-7	CATTPVGGPYEQYF
TRBV12-3/TRBV12-4	TRBJ2-1	CASSDQKNPVPNEQFF
TRBV7-6	TRBJ2-7	CASSRYSQPREQYF
TRBV20-1	TRBJ2-7	CSARVIYPEQYF
TRBV5-5	TRBJ2-7	CASSLWWLAGEYEQYF
TRBV6-1	TRBJ2-1	CASSLVRGGPNEQFF
TRBV29-1	TRBJ2-7	CSRDGICGDEQYF
TRBV12-3/TRBV12-4	TRBJ2-6	CASRWDNSGANVLTF
TRBV3-1	TRBJ2-7	CASSHYAGGAYYEQYF
TRBV9	TRBJ2-1	CASSDGSEQFF
TRBV12-3/TRBV12-4	TRBJ2-1	CASSLRDSLGEQFF
TRBV29-1	TRBJ2-5	CSVGLDTQETQYF
TRBV15	TRBJ2-1	CAASAGGGTGTVHNEQFF
TRBV5-5	TRBJ2-5	CASSSKTQPLRETQYF
TRBV11-2	TRBJ2-1	CASSPRKAGGPYNEQFF
TRBV7-2	TRBJ2-5	CASSSSTLGEATQYF
TRBV6-5	TRBJ2-5	CASSYKKTQYF
TRBV20-1	TRBJ2-2	CSARDPDSTGELFF
TRBV5-5	TRBJ2-3	CASSPGLAASTDTQYF
TRBV6-1	TRBJ2-1	CATQSLADFRGQQFF
TRBV12-3/TRBV12-4	TRBJ2-7	CASSGGHGRSPSREQYF